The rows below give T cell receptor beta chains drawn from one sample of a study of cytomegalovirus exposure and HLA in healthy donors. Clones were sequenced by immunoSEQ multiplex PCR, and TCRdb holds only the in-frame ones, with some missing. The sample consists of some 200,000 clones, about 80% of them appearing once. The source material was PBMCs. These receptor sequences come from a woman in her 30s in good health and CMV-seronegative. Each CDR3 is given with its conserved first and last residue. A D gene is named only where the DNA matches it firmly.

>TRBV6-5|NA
CASSYGAGVLEQYF
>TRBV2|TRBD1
CASLTTGGAETQYF
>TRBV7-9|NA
CASSLPSEQETQYF
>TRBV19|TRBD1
CASTPQGTYTGELFF
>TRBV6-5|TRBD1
CASSNRGQNYGYTF
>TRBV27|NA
CASNPRDSIAGEQYF
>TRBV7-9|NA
CASSLAVISLNTEAFF
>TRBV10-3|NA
CAISESPGSTYEQYF
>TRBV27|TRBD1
CASSRWTGHEQYF
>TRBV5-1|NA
CASSLDSPRNYGYTF
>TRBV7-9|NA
CASSLAPQGYEQYF
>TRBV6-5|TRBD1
CASSFADRVGGYTF
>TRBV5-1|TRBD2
CASSLGLAGIYEQYF
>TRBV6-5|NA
CASSLGKIREAFF
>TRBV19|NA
CASSSGVQETQYF
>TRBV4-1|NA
CASSQTLQGQETQYF
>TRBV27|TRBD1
CASSWDSSGNTIYF
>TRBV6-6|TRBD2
CASSGGAHFGEQFF
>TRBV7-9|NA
CSSSLGAGERTDTQYF
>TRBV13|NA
CASSLGLQMPETQYF
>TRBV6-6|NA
CASSYSEGRQPQHF
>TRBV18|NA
CASSPSSEKLFF
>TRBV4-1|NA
CASSFAPTGRHEQYF
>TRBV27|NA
CASSDGSGHNEQFF
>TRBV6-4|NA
CASSEGIGGYAFF
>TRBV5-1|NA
CASSLAAGDLNEQFF
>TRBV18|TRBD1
CASSPTGQGTEQYF
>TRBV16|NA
CASSQFSETQYF
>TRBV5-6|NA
CASSLVQSGQYF
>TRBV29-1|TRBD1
CSVWTGGRQPQHF
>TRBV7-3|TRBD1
CASSLRDRGGTF
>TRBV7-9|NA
CASSPTGFSYEQYF
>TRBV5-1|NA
CASSLFGESNEQFF
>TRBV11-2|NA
CASSLSLSSYEQYF
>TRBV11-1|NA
CASSPPLTGTKNTEAFF
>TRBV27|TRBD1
CASSFSPGGSETEAFF
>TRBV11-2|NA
CASSVGYDEQFF
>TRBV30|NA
CAWRNWGENQPQHF
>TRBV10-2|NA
CASSPGHEQFF
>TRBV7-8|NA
CASTPGMNEKLFF
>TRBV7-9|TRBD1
CASSLRQGSYEQYF
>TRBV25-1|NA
CASSESGRNYGYTF
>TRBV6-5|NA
CASRPSGNYGYTF
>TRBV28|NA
CASSQIENGVGEYF
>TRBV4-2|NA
CASSQAQPVRQVGGLYNEQFF
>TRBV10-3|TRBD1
CAIRQGASDTLNYGYTF
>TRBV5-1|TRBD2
CASSLAISGSPSSYEQYF
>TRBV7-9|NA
CASSLGGHQPQHF
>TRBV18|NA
CASSPRNEQFF